This T cell receptor (beta chain) was observed in a study of T cell responses to AZD1222 COVID-19 vaccine. Sequencing used immunoSEQ multiplex PCR; TCRdb keeps in-frame clones, though not all of them. The table lists about 150,000 clones, more than 90% of them singletons. The germline V and J ends were trimmed by 0 bases and 6 bases, with 12 bases remaining between them. This CDR3 spans 15 amino acids. CDR1 is LGHNA and CDR2 is YSLEER in the germline V gene. The clonotype comes from an adult in good health. This chain uses TRBV4-3 with TRBJ1-5; D call uncertain. Sample: peripheral blood, taken on day 0 of AZD1222 vaccination. The CDR3 nucleotides read TGCGCCAGCAGCCAAGATTTGCAGTTCCGTCAGCCCCAGCATTTT. Translation: CASSQDLQFRQPQHF.